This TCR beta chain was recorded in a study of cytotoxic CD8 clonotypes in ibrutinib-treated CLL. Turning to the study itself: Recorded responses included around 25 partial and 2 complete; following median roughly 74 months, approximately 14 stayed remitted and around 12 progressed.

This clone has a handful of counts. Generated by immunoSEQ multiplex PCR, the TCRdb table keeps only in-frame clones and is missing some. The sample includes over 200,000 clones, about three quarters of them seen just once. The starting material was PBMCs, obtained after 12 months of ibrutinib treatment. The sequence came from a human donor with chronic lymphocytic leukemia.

CDR3 region: CASSLRYEGTEAFF. CDR3 sequence (DNA): TGCGCCAGCAGCTTGAGGTATGAGGGTACTGAAGCTTTCTTT. The chain employs TRBV5-1 and TRBJ1-1; unclear D gene. The length of the CDR3 is 14 residues. Trimming cost V 1 base and J 5 bases, with 12 bases left between them. Per germline, CDR1 SGHRS and CDR2 YFSETQ. Full variable domain (rest looked up from reference TRBV5-1 and TRBJ1-1): KAGVTQTPRYLIKTRGQQVTLSCSPISGHRSVSWYQQTPGQGLQFLFEYFSETQRNKGNFPGRFSGRQFSNSRSEMNVSTLELGDSALYLCASSLRYEGTEAFFGQGTRLTVV.